This T cell receptor (beta chain) was retrieved from a study of cytomegalovirus exposure and HLA in healthy donors. General study points: Later on, an analysis tied about 17,000 TCR beta sequences to HLA alleles at 0.05 false discovery rate. The study put some 150 TCR beta chains on its list as cytomegalovirus-associated.

The PCR ran on 60 Vbeta and 13 Jbeta primers. Assay: immunoSEQ multiplex PCR; the TCRdb copy retains only in-frame clones and omits some. The repertoire includes over 130,000 clones, around 86% of them detected once, and 1.2% sits in the top ten. Comment on this clone: What it binds is unknown.

Sequencing was done on a sample of PBMCs. The sequence derives from a female donor in good health and CMV-seronegative.

The chain's CDR3 is CASSYSLAGPIDEQFF. The DNA of the CDR3 is TGTGCCAGCAGTTACTCACTAGCGGGACCCATAGATGAGCAGTTCTTC. This chain connects TRBV6-6 to TRBJ2-1; TRBD2 matches 10 bases. Trimming removed 0 bases from V and 8 bases from J; junction bases left unmatched: 7. The CDR3 extends over 16 amino acids. The germline V gene encodes CDR1 MNHNY and CDR2 SVGAGI (reference sequence).